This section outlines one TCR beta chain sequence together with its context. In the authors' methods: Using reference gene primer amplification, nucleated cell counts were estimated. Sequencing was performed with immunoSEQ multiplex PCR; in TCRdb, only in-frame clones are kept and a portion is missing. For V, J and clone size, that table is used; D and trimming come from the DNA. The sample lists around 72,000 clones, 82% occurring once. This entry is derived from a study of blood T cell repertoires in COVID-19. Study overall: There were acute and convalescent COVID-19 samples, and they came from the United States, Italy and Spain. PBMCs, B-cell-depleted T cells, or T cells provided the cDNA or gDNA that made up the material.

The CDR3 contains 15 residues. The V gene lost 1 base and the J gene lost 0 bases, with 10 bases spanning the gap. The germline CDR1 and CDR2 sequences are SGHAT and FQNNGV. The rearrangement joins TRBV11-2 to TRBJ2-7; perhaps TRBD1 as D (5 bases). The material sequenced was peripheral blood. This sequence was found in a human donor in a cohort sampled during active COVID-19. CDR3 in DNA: TGTGCCAGCAGCTTAGGGGGCGGAAGCTCCTACGAGCAGTACTTC. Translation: CASSLGGGSSYEQYF. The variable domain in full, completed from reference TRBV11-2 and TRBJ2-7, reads EAGVAQSPRYKIIEKRQSVAFWCNPISGHATLYWYQQILGQGPKLLIQFQNNGVVDDSQLPKDRFSAERLKGVDSTLKIQPAKLEDSAVYLCASSLGGGSSYEQYFGPGTRLTVT.